The following is a TCR beta chain sequence with its context. This clone was recorded only once. The antigen it recognizes is unknown. The input lacks base qualities; no much larger clone sits a single base away. The library was generated by the immunoSEQ multiplex PCR assay. The multiplex PCR relied on a mix of 60 forward primers for TCR Vbeta segments and 13 reverse primers for TCR Jbeta segments. The CDR3 region of rearranged TCR beta genes was amplified from genomic DNA with a multiplex PCR assay. On the Illumina HiSeq System, the amplified TCR beta libraries were sequenced as 87-base-pair reads. The source study handled its data this way. Across the 670 or so repertoires, a later analysis counted tens of millions of unique TCR beta chains, about 10 million of which were shared by at least two donors. To remove PCR and sequencing errors, raw reads were error-corrected and collapsed into unique sequences using a nearest-neighbor algorithm that merged closely related sequences. Alignment of CDR3 sequences to IMGT reference sequences was used to assign V, D and J gene segments. Each retained sequence needed at least a six-nucleotide match to both a V gene segment and a J gene segment. A rearrangement counted as productive if the CDR3 had no stop codons and remained in frame with V and J, and every other rearrangement counted as non-productive. Following IMGT convention, CDR3 was defined as the stretch from the second conserved V-encoded cysteine to the conserved J-encoded phenylalanine. In an earlier analysis of just under 600 of the donors, sequences lacking an unambiguous match to a single V gene segment were excluded. An earlier analysis of 587 of the donors classified V segments as functional when productive rearrangements were above 56.7% and as segregating when the standard deviation between donors was above 5%. A statistical classification framework was developed to diagnose cytomegalovirus status using the catalog of TCR beta chain sequences. A later analysis assigned V and J genes by comparing TCR nucleotide sequences with IMGT/GENE-DB human TR gene sequences. In a later analysis, CDR3 sequences and most-parsimonious VDJ recombination scenarios were assigned using the TCRdist pipeline. In a later analysis, each TCR beta chain was defined by its CDR3 amino acid sequence together with its V-gene family, and reads lacking a unique V-gene family were excluded. As a way to deal with suspected cross-contamination and a sequencing artifact, a later analysis dropped 592 nucleotide sequences that were highly shared and had low generation probability. In a later analysis, a clonal expansion index for each public chain was calculated from normalized within-repertoire ranks of inferred template counts. In a later analysis, generation probabilities were computed using a VDJ recombination model fitted to out-of-frame rearrangements, and the results were checked against IGoR. In a later analysis, TCR-TCR, TCR-HLA and TCR-CMV co-occurrence was scored with hypergeometric tests, and a repertoire-size bias correction was applied to TCR pairs. False discovery rates were estimated in a later analysis by permuting HLA or CMV assignments 20 times. A later analysis grouped co-occurring TCRs with DBSCAN, adding TCRdist sequence similarity when clustering within HLA-allele-positive subsets. Co-occurrence clustering excluded repertoires with fewer than 30,000 or more than 120,000 public chains, plus five with anomalous nucleotide sharing. TCRdb mirrors the immuneACCESS table, restricted to in-frame sequences. Some clones are absent from its copies; in checked studies, under half trace to an unresolved V gene, and the reason for the others is unknown. For V, J and clone size, that table is used; D and trimming come from the DNA. Present in this sample are roughly 150,000 clones, about four fifths of which were seen just once. The top ten hold about 1% of the sample.

This sample was included in a study of cytomegalovirus exposure and HLA in healthy donors (dated by TCRdb to 2016 to 2017). As for the study more broadly: According to an earlier analysis of a few hundred of the donors, 150 million to 200 million T cells yielded roughly 110 million unique TCR beta sequences and 276 Gb of sequence data. Roughly 290 gigabases of sequencing data and approximately 92 million unique TCR sequences made up an early release that covered approximately 700 HLA-typed donors. Of the roughly 420 genotyped donors, roughly 80% were placed in the genetic ancestry cluster associated with self-reported Caucasian donors. The study aimed to test whether cataloging public T cell receptors could reveal signatures of past pathogen exposure. The T cell repertoires of around 670 subjects were profiled by immunosequencing and related to cytomegalovirus serostatus. Along with the roughly 670-subject first cohort, a separate validation cohort of about 110 different subjects was used. High-throughput TCR immunosequencing, statistical association of individual TCRs with disease status, and machine learning were combined to predict cytomegalovirus infection status. A later analysis re-analyzed previously published TCR beta repertoires from approximately 670 donors and added high-resolution HLA genotyping to study TCR occurrence patterns. The later analysis used no new phenotypic data to find candidate immune exposures, relying instead on TCR beta sequences and their occurrence across donors. An earlier analysis of more than 450 of the donors used high-throughput TCR beta sequencing to judge whether each TCR beta V gene segment behaved as functional or pseudogenic. Alongside the repertoire data, information on donor age, sex, ethnicity and CMV serostatus was compiled. A later genetic analysis took genome-wide SNP genotypes for 398 of the 666 donors and used that subset as a discovery cohort. Every discovery cohort repertoire had been produced on one sequencing platform. HLA typing included class I and class II loci at four-digit resolution. The number of donors typed differed by locus, with roughly 620-640 for A, B, C, DRB1 and DQB1, around 500 for DQA1, under 610 for DPA1, and 400 to 490 for DPB1. Five DR-DQ haplotypes were treated as single units for association and clustering because of strong linkage in the cohort. Across some 400 genotyped donors of the cohort, an average of approximately 200,000 unique TCR beta nucleotide sequences per donor were sequenced, and 15% to 20% of those sequences were non-productive.

In total, 666 healthy bone marrow donors made up the cohort. All cohort members were sampled while nominally healthy, although unrecorded immune exposures were likely present. The donor tested CMV seronegative, placing the donor among the roughly 340 seronegative members of the cohort. A peripheral blood sample was provided by each donor, and peripheral blood mononuclear cells were used for TCR beta sequencing. The Qiagen DNeasy Blood Extraction Kit was used to extract genomic DNA from the blood cell samples. On the study overall, not on this receptor specifically: Because HLA typing was unavailable for some donors at each locus, only the typed subset was used in association tests. In a later analysis, TCR association rates were found to vary across HLA loci, with the most associated TCRs seen for DRB1 alleles and the fewest for HLA-C alleles. A further reported finding was that TCR beta sequences accurately predicted the HLA-A and HLA-B alleles for most subjects in the first cohort. Strong co-occurrence of HLA alleles, especially DR and DQ, made assigning TCR associations to individual alleles difficult. An earlier analysis of roughly 570 of the donors showed that most TCR beta V segments appeared in productive rearrangements either about 90% or about 30% of the time, which broadly matched IMGT annotations. A later analysis found that most CMV-associated TCR beta chains appeared HLA-restricted, with HLA associations seemingly driven largely by CMV exposure. A later genetic analysis reported fewer N-insertions in productive TCRs among donors in an Asian-associated ancestry cluster than the 666-donor mean. Several of the top co-occurrence clusters appeared to be linked to parvovirus B19, influenza, CMV and Epstein-Barr virus, according to a later analysis. In a later genetic analysis, a missense DCLRE1C variant was associated with V-gene and J-gene trimming of TCR beta chains, and the association was replicated in an independent cohort. Correlated functional status among segregating V segments might be attributable to linkage disequilibrium, but an unknown experimental factor could not be ruled out. Three of the identified cytomegalovirus-associated TCR beta chains were confirmed in vitro to be specific for cytomegalovirus antigens. A cluster of highly shared sequence variants was judged likely to represent a technical artifact of the sequencing pipeline. Because counts were too low, roughly 18 rarely observed V segments, including chromosome 9 orphons, were left out of the earlier analysis of some 640 of the donors. Only TCR beta chains were sequenced in this cohort, and the absence of alpha or paired-chain data limited detectable features. The study listed over 150 TCR beta chains as associated with cytomegalovirus. The only immune exposure information available for the cohort was CMV serostatus. Cytomegalovirus status was reported to be diagnosed by the classifier with high specificity and sensitivity in both the original and validation cohorts. The 87-base-pair reads could not distinguish some IMGT-functional V segments, including TRBV6-2 and TRBV6-3, so those segments were excluded. Roughly uniform sequencing depth across donors was assumed in presence/absence analyses, although this assumption may not hold. While some public TCRs were present in many individuals, most TCR sequences turned up only very rarely across donors. At a false discovery rate of 0.05, a later analysis linked around 15,000 TCR beta sequences to specific HLA alleles. In a later analysis, HLA-associated TCR beta chains showed more clonal expansion and lower generation probabilities than non-associated chains that were equally common. According to the authors, the approach could potentially be generalized to other disease states and immunological phenotypes.

Via the germline V gene, CDR1 is KGHSH and CDR2 LQKENI. The CDR3 contains 13 residues, cysteine and phenylalanine counted. The CDR3 DNA has 39 bases and is translated from base 1. The V and J ends are trimmed by 0 bases and 7 bases, leaving 9 bases between them. The V and J segments used are TRBV18 and TRBJ1-2; the D gene is perhaps TRBD1, from 6 matching bases. This TCR was recovered from a man younger than 40 in good health and CMV-seronegative. The source material was PBMCs. The CDR3 sequence is CASSPPDRSGYTF. The sequenced DNA is TGTGCCAGCTCACCACCGGACAGATCTGGCTACACCTTC.